The present entry profiles one T cell receptor beta chain with its context. This record comes from a study of control samples from healthy donors and cancer patients. Sequencing used immunoSEQ multiplex PCR; TCRdb keeps in-frame clones, though not all of them. The sample lists about 94,000 clones, about nine tenths occurring once. In germline, CDR1 is SGHDT, CDR2 YYEEEE. Trimming removed 7 bases at V and 0 bases at J, with 10 bases between. CDR3 length: 13 residues. The chain carries TRBV5-6 and TRBJ1-1; the D is unclear. This TCR derives from a young woman in good health. Sequenced material: blood. The CDR3 DNA is TGTGCCAGCTTCCAATGGGTGAACACTGAAGCTTTCTTT. It yields the protein CASFQWVNTEAFF.